Below are 27 T cell receptor beta chains sequenced from a single sample in a study of CD8 T cells in ankylosing spondylitis (dated by TCRdb to 2015 to 2018). The protocol used for the library was 5' RACE. The run used an Illumina HiSeq 2500. TCRdb reprocessing: public reads trimmed at Q25 with fastp, clones called with MiXCR, in-frame beta chains kept. Identical CDR3 proteins give one entry, which carries the most common genes and DNA. The sample has roughly 230,000 distinct CDR3 sequences on record, 18% of them singletons. The top ten clonotypes cover around 30% of the sample. Sequencing input: blood, either unsorted or a sorted T cell fraction (not recorded which). The receptors originated from a male donor with ankylosing spondylitis or in good health (not recorded which).

This rearrangement joins TRBV5-1 to TRBJ2-3; either TRBD1 or TRBD2 may fit D (5 bases each). Trimming left V 4 bases short and J 5 bases short, with 17 bases between. Germline V gives CDR1 SGHRS, CDR2 YFSETQ. This CDR3 region has 15 residues. The CDR3, as DNA: TGCGCCAGCAGCCCCGCAGTGGGGGAATTAGATACGCAGTATTTT. Its translation: CASSPAVGELDTQYF.

The chain couples TRBV7-8 to TRBJ2-2, with 8 bases aligning to TRBD2. V trimming: 10 bases; J trimming: 5 bases; junction bases outside the gene matches: 18. The CDR3 is made up of 17 amino acids. Germline lookup yields CDR1 SGHVS and CDR2 FQNEAQ. CDR3 residues: CATPRRSGSWGTGELFF. In DNA form, the CDR3 reads TGTGCCACCCCCCGACGGAGCGGGAGCTGGGGGACCGGGGAGCTGTTTTTT.

This clonotype appeared many times. The rearrangement joins TRBV9 to TRBJ2-2; 8 bases are a match to TRBD2. Trimming took 5 bases from V and 6 from J; bases not matched to a gene: 6. This CDR3 contains 14 residues. Germline V gives CDR1 SGDLS, CDR2 YYNGEE. The CDR3 loop is CASRDGRGAGELFF. DNA of the CDR3: TGTGCCAGCAGGGACGGGAGGGGCGCCGGGGAGCTGTTTTTT.

This clonotype was detected ten times or more. The chain links TRBV27 to TRBJ1-1; D is undetermined. CDR1 is MNHEY, CDR2 SMNVEV, per germline (reference sequence). This CDR3 has 13 residues. The ends were cut back, 5 bases at V and 0 bases at J, with 7 bases in the middle. The CDR3, as DNA: TGTGCCAGCAGTCCTCAGATGAACACTGAAGCTTTCTTT. This gives the protein CASSPQMNTEAFF.

This chain links TRBV5-1 with TRBJ2-7; 12 nucleotides match TRBD2. The ends lost 0 bases at V and 6 bases at J; junction bases unmatched: 7. This CDR3 is built from 16 residues. The germline V gene has CDR1 SGHRS and CDR2 YFSETQ. Here the CDR3 DNA reads TGCGCCAGCAGCTTGGGACTAGCGGGAGCCTTAGGCGAGCAGTACTTC. This sequence encodes CASSLGLAGALGEQYF.

This clonotype came up a few times. V is TRBV7-8 and J is TRBJ2-3; the match to TRBD1 covers 7 bases. CDR1 is SGHVS and CDR2 is FQNEAQ in the germline V gene. Unmatched junction bases numbered 13, after V lost 6 bases and J lost 7 bases. The CDR3 spans 15 residues. The CDR3 sequence: CASRPLLGTAYTQYF. The CDR3 DNA reads as TGTGCCAGCAGACCCTTGCTCGGGACAGCCTATACGCAGTATTTT.

The chain links TRBV12-3 or TRBV12-4 to TRBJ2-2; D gene uncertain. Trimming cost V 4 bases and J 6 bases, with 15 bases left between them. The CDR3 contains 15 residues. In DNA form, the CDR3 reads TGTGCCAGCAGTTACGACCTAGAAGAAGCCGGGGAGCTGTTTTTT. It codes for CASSYDLEEAGELFF.

Only a few counts were recorded for this clonotype. The chain is built from TRBV7-3 and TRBJ2-1, with TRBD2 matching 10 bases. CDR1 and CDR2 from the germline V gene are SGHTA and FQGTGA. Trimming cost V 4 bases and J 7 bases; bases outside gene matches: 4. The CDR3 loop spans 14 amino acids. CDR3 coding DNA: TGTGCCAGCAGCTGGGCTAGCGGGAGTAATGAGCAGTTCTTC. Translated, it gives CASSWASGSNEQFF.

V gene TRBV28 combines with J gene TRBJ2-5, with 11 positions matching TRBD2. Germline trimming cut 5 bases from V and 5 bases from J; bases unmatched to any gene: 7. The germline CDR1 and CDR2 sequences are MDHEN and SYDVKM. There are 15 residues in the CDR3. The CDR3 sequence is CASSPGLADEETQYF. In DNA, the CDR3 is TGTGCCAGCAGTCCGGGACTAGCGGACGAGGAGACCCAGTACTTC.

The chain's CDR3 is CATSEGLANNEQFF. As DNA, the CDR3 is TGTGCCACCAGTGAGGGACTAGCGAACAATGAGCAGTTCTTC. V gene TRBV24-1 combines with J gene TRBJ2-1, with 10 bases lining up with TRBD2. The junction had 1 base not matched to a gene; V was cut back by 4 bases and J by 5 bases. Germline values: CDR1 KGHDR, CDR2 SFDVKD. The CDR3 runs 14 residues.

There are a few counts of this clonotype. The V and J genes are TRBV2 and TRBJ2-1; TRBD2 aligns across 14 bases. The germline V gene encodes CDR1 SNHLY and CDR2 FYNNEI. The CDR3 has 15 amino acids. J gave up 6 bases and V 5 bases, and 3 bases lay outside the gene matches. In DNA form, the CDR3 reads TGTGCCAGCAGTAGGGGACTAGCGGGAGTCAATGAGCAGTTCTTC. This gives the protein CASSRGLAGVNEQFF.

The chain combines TRBV24-1 with TRBJ2-3; D gene unclear. The ends were cut back, 3 bases at V and 10 bases at J, with 10 bases in the middle. CDR3 length equals 12 residues. Germline V gene data show CDR1 as KGHDR and CDR2 as SFDVKD. CDR3 amino acids: CATSDASWAQYF. CDR3 bases: TGTGCCACCAGTGATGCAAGCTGGGCGCAGTATTTT.

The chain combines TRBV7-8 with TRBJ2-5; either TRBD1 or TRBD2 may supply D (5 bases each). V lost 1 base and J 0 bases, leaving 12 bases between the germline ends. Germline assignment: CDR1 SGHVS and CDR2 FQNEAQ. The CDR3 sequence is 16 residues long. The CDR3 DNA reads TGTGCCAGCAGCTTAGGGTTCGGGGCCTACCAAGAGACCCAGTACTTC. This gives the protein CASSLGFGAYQETQYF.

A few counts support this clonotype. This chain uses TRBV7-3 with TRBJ2-1; D may be TRBD1 or TRBD2 (6 bases each). Between the trimmed V and J ends, which lost 7 bases and 9 bases, there was a span of 25 bases. In germline, CDR1 is SGHTA, CDR2 FQGTGA. The CDR3 covers 16 residues. This CDR3 reads CASTEVGERGVGEQFF. The CDR3 DNA is TGTGCCAGCACAGAAGTCGGGGAGAGGGGGGTGGGTGAGCAGTTCTTC.

This clonotype has just a few counts. This chain joins TRBV4-1 and TRBJ2-5, with unresolved D. CDR1 and CDR2 (germline): MGHRA, YSYEKL. Between the trimmed V and J ends, which lost 4 bases and 1 base, there was a span of 10 bases. The CDR3 is made up of 14 amino acids. CDR3 sequence (DNA): TGCGCCAGCAGCCCTCAAGGGTTCCAAGAGACCCAGTACTTC. Encoded protein: CASSPQGFQETQYF.

DNA of the CDR3: TGTGCCAGCAGTGAAGTCGAATTCTTGGGAGGCCGGTTCTTC. It yields the protein CASSEVEFLGGRFF. V is TRBV25-1 and J is TRBJ2-1, with a possible D match to TRBD2 (6 bases). V shed 2 bases and J shed 15 bases, with 20 bases lying between them. The germline V gene has CDR1 MGHDK and CDR2 SYGVNS. This CDR3 is built from 14 residues.

The chain joins TRBV12-3 or TRBV12-4 to TRBJ1-5; perhaps TRBD1 as D (6 bases). The V end was cut by 3 bases, the J end by 0 bases, with 12 bases between. The CDR3 sequence is 16 residues long. The CDR3 loop is CASSLGGPDSNQPQHF. The CDR3 DNA follows: TGTGCCAGCAGTTTGGGGGGGCCTGATAGCAATCAGCCCCAGCATTTT.

The chain is built from TRBV7-6 and TRBJ2-3; D uncertain. Trimming pared 4 bases from V and 7 bases from J, leaving 9 bases between. The CDR3 length is 12 residues. Germline-derived CDR1 and CDR2 are SGHVS and FNYEAQ. The CDR3 spells CASSYEPHTQYF. DNA for the CDR3: TGTGCCAGCAGCTATGAACCCCATACGCAGTATTTT.

The chain carries TRBV28 and TRBJ2-7; no definite D call. CDR1 and CDR2 from the germline V gene are MDHEN and SYDVKM. The length of the CDR3 is 14 residues. V was clipped by 2 bases and J by 4 bases, with 12 bases between them. CDR3 residues: CASSLGSLQYEQYF. CDR3 DNA: TGTGCCAGCAGTTTAGGGTCTCTACAGTACGAGCAGTACTTC.

This clonotype was seen more than once but under ten times. V usage is TRBV12-3 or TRBV12-4 and J usage is TRBJ2-7; D perhaps matches TRBD1 (6 bases). CDR3 length: 13 amino acids. Trimming shortened V by 2 bases and J by 6 bases, and 11 bases separated the two germline ends. DNA of the CDR3: TGTGCCAGCAGTTTAATGGGGGCGAGCGAGCAGTACTTC. It codes for CASSLMGASEQYF.

The chain has TRBV29-1 and TRBJ2-2; 9 nucleotides line up with TRBD1. Trimming cost V 5 bases and J 6 bases; bases outside gene matches: 7. Germline V CDR1 and CDR2: SQVTM, ANQGSEA. This CDR3 spans 14 amino acids. Here the CDR3 reads CSVLGQGIAGELFF. CDR3 DNA sequence: TGCAGCGTTCTAGGACAGGGGATTGCCGGGGAGCTGTTTTTT.

The table lists this clonotype with a few counts. The V call is TRBV29-1, the J call TRBJ2-4, with D tentatively TRBD2 (7 bases). The CDR3 runs 12 residues. The V and J ends lost 4 bases and 8 bases respectively, with 12 bases between them. CDR1 and CDR2 (germline): SQVTM, ANQGSEA. Here the CDR3 reads CSVVGGPDIQYF. The CDR3 bases are TGCAGCGTTGTGGGGGGGCCGGACATTCAGTACTTC.

Many counts were recorded for this clonotype. CDR3 coding DNA: TGTGCCAGCAGCCCCTCCGGGACAACCTACGAGCAGTACTTC. It translates to CASSPSGTTYEQYF. This rearrangement joins TRBV9 to TRBJ2-7; D is perhaps TRBD1 (6 bases). This CDR3 has 14 residues. V shed 4 bases and J shed 2 bases, with 13 bases lying between them. CDR1 is SGDLS and CDR2 is YYNGEE in the germline V gene.

The rearrangement joins TRBV29-1 to TRBJ1-2; no clear D. V was shortened by 3 bases and J by 0 bases, with 8 bases between the two germline ends. The CDR3 loop spans 13 amino acids. The germline V gene encodes CDR1 SQVTM and CDR2 ANQGSEA. The CDR3 sequence: CSVDDSSNYGYTF. The CDR3 nucleotides read TGCAGCGTTGATGACTCTTCTAACTATGGCTACACCTTC.

There are a few counts of this clonotype. V and J are TRBV6-1 and TRBJ2-3, with a possible D match to TRBD2 (6 bases). The CDR3 consists of 14 residues. The V and J ends lost 6 bases and 6 bases respectively, with 16 bases between them. The germline gives CDR1 MNHNS, CDR2 SASEGT. Here the CDR3 reads CASSAGTSGDTQYF. The CDR3 DNA reads as TGTGCCAGCAGCGCCGGGACTTCAGGGGATACGCAGTATTTT.

This clonotype turned up a few times. The V gene is TRBV7-9, the J gene TRBJ1-1; D not resolved. Germline V gene lookup returns CDR1 SEHNR and CDR2 FQNEAQ (reference sequence). The CDR3 is 14 amino acids. V was clipped by 1 base and J by 1 base, with 7 bases between them. The CDR3 sequence is CASSLVAQNTEAFF. CDR3 bases: TGTGCCAGCAGCTTAGTGGCGCAGAACACTGAAGCTTTCTTT.

This clonotype has only a few counts. The chain's CDR3 is CASSQERTDTQYF. In DNA form, the CDR3 reads TGTGCCAGCAGCCAAGAAAGAACAGATACGCAGTATTTT. V and J are TRBV4-2 and TRBJ2-3; no definite D call. V dropped 0 bases and J dropped 3 bases, with 4 bases sitting between them. Germline V CDR1 and CDR2: LGHNA, YNFKEQ. The CDR3 covers 13 residues.